Shown below are 17 T cell receptor beta chains from a single sample sequenced in a study of shared clonotypes between healthy human individuals. TCRdb keeps only in-frame clones here, not all; method: immunoSEQ multiplex PCR. The sample lists about 770,000 clones, roughly two thirds occurring once. Source material: memory CD4+ T cells sorted from blood. Sample subset: CD45RA-negative fraction. The receptors here all came from a woman in her twenties or thirties in good health.

This chain links TRBV5-4 with TRBJ2-7; maybe TRBD1 (6 bases). The CDR3 loop spans 14 amino acids. V was shortened by 7 bases and J by 3 bases, with 17 bases between the two germline ends. Germline CDR1 and CDR2: SGHNT and YYREEE (reference sequence). The CDR3 sequence: CASFRDRNIYEQYF. The CDR3 DNA is TGTGCCAGCTTCCGCGACAGGAACATCTACGAGCAGTACTTC. The full variable domain, its missing parts supplied by reference TRBV5-4 and TRBJ2-7, is ETGVTQSPTHLIKTRGQQVTLRCSSQSGHNTVSWYQQALGQGPQFIFQYYREEENGRGNFPPRFSGLQFPNYSSELNVNALELDDSALYLCASFRDRNIYEQYFGPGTRLTVT.

There are a few counts of this clone. The CDR3 region has the DNA TGTGCCAGCTCACCCCCTCCAGACAGGGTGAGCATTCAGTACTTC. The encoded protein is CASSPPPDRVSIQYF. The chain uses TRBV18 and TRBJ2-4; TRBD1 matches 7 bases. CDR3 size: 15 residues. Germline CDR1 KGHSH, CDR2 LQKENI. J lost 9 bases, V lost 3 bases, and 11 bases had no gene match.

This chain uses TRBV29-1 with TRBJ2-7, with a weak D call TRBD2 (6 bases). In germline, CDR1 is SQVTM, CDR2 ANQGSEA. Deletions cut 6 bases from V and 2 bases from J, with 14 bases between. CDR3 length: 13 residues. CDR3 DNA: TGCAGCGTCGGGAGCATAAGGGCCTACGAGCAGTACTTC. Its translation is CSVGSIRAYEQYF.

This clone was observed a few times. The gene calls are TRBV4-1 and TRBJ2-7; 7 nucleotides align to TRBD2. The J segment lost 5 bases and the V segment lost 1 base, leaving 5 bases of the junction unmatched. Germline CDR1 reads MGHRA; CDR2 reads YSYEKL. The CDR3 consists of 14 residues. Here the CDR3 DNA reads TGCGCCAGCAGCCAAGTAGGGACTACGAACGAGCAGTACTTC. Translation gives CASSQVGTTNEQYF.

The J gene is TRBJ2-1, the V gene TRBV6-6, with D maybe TRBD1 (5 bases). The germline gives CDR1 MNHNY, CDR2 SVGAGI (reference sequence). Trimming took off 2 bases at V and 7 bases at J, with 12 bases between the two ends. The CDR3 has 14 amino acids. CDR3 in amino acids: CASSYGPGWNEQFF. CDR3 DNA: TGTGCCAGCAGTTACGGGCCAGGGTGGAATGAGCAGTTCTTC.

The V call is TRBV4-2, the J call TRBJ2-3, with D perhaps matching TRBD2 (5 bases). CDR1 LGHNA and CDR2 YNFKEQ come from the germline V gene. CDR3 length: 15 amino acids. V dropped 1 base and J dropped 2 bases, with 10 bases sitting between them. This CDR3 is CASSQGTGTTDTQYF. The DNA of the CDR3 is TGTGCCAGCAGCCAAGGGACGGGAACCACAGATACGCAGTATTTT.

This chain links TRBV19 with TRBJ1-4; no reliable D call. Germline lookup yields CDR1 LNHDA and CDR2 SQIVND (reference sequence). The CDR3 has 15 residues. The germline V and J ends were trimmed by 5 bases and 2 bases, with 12 bases remaining between them. The CDR3 DNA reads as TGTGCCAGTAGTTCTGTTGTTGGGACTAATGAAAAACTGTTTTTT. It is translated as CASSSVVGTNEKLFF. Full variable domain (outside the CDR3, taken from reference TRBV19 and TRBJ1-4): DGGITQSPKYLFRKEGQNVTLSCEQNLNHDAMYWYRQDPGQGLRLIYYSQIVNDFQKGDIAEGYSVSREKKESFPLTVTSAQKNPTAFYLCASSSVVGTNEKLFFGSGTQLSVL.

This sequence joins TRBV12-2 and TRBJ2-5; TRBD2, the table's D call, was not compared with the DNA. TRBV12-2 is a listed pseudogene. The CDR3 is 15 residues long. The CDR3 protein is CASRLEVGGEETQYF. The DNA for the CDR3 is TGTGCAAGTCGCTTAGAAGTTGGAGGAGAAGAGACCCAGTACTTC.

As regards this clone: This sample includes further DNA sequences coding for the same CDR3. The rearrangement links TRBV4-1 to TRBJ1-5; D gene ambiguous. The germline CDR1 and CDR2 sequences are MGHRA and YSYEKL. V was trimmed by 0 bases and J by 7 bases, leaving 7 bases between them. This CDR3 comprises 13 residues. The CDR3 DNA is TGCGCCAGCAGCCAAGATGAGAGGCAGCCCCAGCATTTT. It translates to CASSQDERQPQHF.

This clone has just a few counts. The chain joins TRBV5-4 to TRBJ2-3; D gene uncertain. The CDR3 runs 14 residues. CDR1 is SGHNT, CDR2 YYREEE, per germline (reference sequence). The germline V and J ends were trimmed by 2 bases and 6 bases, with 13 bases remaining between them. The CDR3 reads CASSLQLARDTQYF. The CDR3 DNA is TGTGCCAGCAGCTTACAGTTGGCCCGCGATACGCAGTATTTT.

This clone was found a few times. The chain couples TRBV15 to TRBJ2-5, with TRBD1 matching over 9 bases. V was clipped by 5 bases and J by 4 bases; unmatched bases: 8. Germline CDR1 is LNHNV and CDR2 is YYDKDF (reference sequence). The CDR3 is 15 amino acids. CDR3 in amino acids: CATSVPGQGRETQYF. In nucleotides, the CDR3 is TGTGCCACCAGCGTCCCGGGACAGGGCAGAGAGACCCAGTACTTC.

Comments on this clone: A much larger clone differs by one base, so this may be a read error. The sample contains more than one DNA sequence encoding this CDR3. The chain couples TRBV5-1 to TRBJ2-3; unclear D gene. CDR1 and CDR2 from the germline V gene are SGHRS and YFSETQ. The V gene lost 1 base and the J gene lost 4 bases, with 4 bases spanning the gap. The CDR3 loop spans 12 amino acids. CDR3 DNA: TGCGCCAGCAGCTTGCGGGCAGATACGCAGTATTTT. Translation gives CASSLRADTQYF.

This rearrangement joins TRBV6-6 to TRBJ2-1; D gene uncertain. This CDR3 region has 14 residues. Trimming left V 6 bases short and J 8 bases short, with 17 bases between. CDR1 and CDR2 from the germline V gene are MNHNY and SVGAGI (reference sequence). The CDR3 reads CASRRLQPGYEQFF. The CDR3 nucleotides are TGTGCCAGCAGAAGACTTCAACCCGGGTATGAGCAGTTCTTC.

CDR3 loop: CASSSLNGGEQFF. The DNA for the CDR3 is TGTGCCAGCAGCTCGCTGAACGGGGGTGAGCAGTTCTTC. The chain recombines TRBV7-6 with TRBJ2-1; D perhaps matches TRBD2 (6 bases). The ends were cut back, 4 bases at V and 9 bases at J, with 13 bases in the middle. CDR1 and CDR2 from the germline V gene are SGHVS and FNYEAQ. The CDR3 has 13 residues. The variable domain in full, with the rest retrieved from reference TRBV7-6 and TRBJ2-1, is GAGVSQSPRYKVTKRGQDVALRCDPISGHVSLYWYRQALGQGPEFLTYFNYEAQQDKSGLPNDRFSAERPEGSISTLTIQRTEQRDSAMYRCASSSLNGGEQFFGPGTRLTVL.

The V and J genes are TRBV28 and TRBJ2-7, with TRBD2 matching 13 bases. The CDR3 totals 16 residues. V shed 6 bases, J shed 10 bases, and the junction held 15 bases outside the gene matches. In germline, CDR1 is MDHEN, CDR2 SYDVKM. The CDR3 loop is CASSLLGGLAGVDQYF. The CDR3 DNA reads as TGTGCCAGCAGCCTCCTAGGCGGACTAGCGGGAGTTGATCAGTACTTC.

The V gene is TRBV10-2, the J gene TRBJ1-1; 7 bases are a match to TRBD1. Germline values: CDR1 WSHSY, CDR2 SAAADI. The trim removed 6 bases at V and 11 bases at J, leaving 9 bases unmatched. This CDR3 spans 12 amino acids. In DNA form, the CDR3 reads TGCGCCAGCAGGGCAGGGGGGAGCGTGGCTTTCTTT. Residues: CASRAGGSVAFF.

In this sample, this clone turned up a few times. The V and J genes are TRBV14 and TRBJ2-3; 8 nucleotides match TRBD1. CDR1 SGHDN and CDR2 FVKESK come from the germline V gene. Trimming took 5 bases from V and 6 from J; bases not matched to a gene: 16. There are 17 residues in the CDR3. The CDR3 region is CASSTPLGRGPVDTQYF. CDR3 nucleotide sequence: TGTGCCAGCAGCACCCCGCTGGGCAGGGGGCCAGTGGATACGCAGTATTTT.